This T cell receptor beta chain originates from a study of cytomegalovirus exposure and HLA in healthy donors. Study-wide results and limits: The study listed 164 cytomegalovirus-associated TCR beta chains.

J was trimmed by 2 bases and V by 0 bases; bases with no gene match: 4. Per germline, CDR1 LNHNV and CDR2 YYDKDF (reference sequence). The CDR3 contains 15 residues. A multiplex PCR was run with 60 Vbeta primers and 13 Jbeta primers. Authors' processing steps: Around 12 million of 80 million to 85 million unique TCR beta chains were shared, per a later count. Repertoires were generated with immunoSEQ multiplex PCR, while TCRdb's copy carries only in-frame clones and drops some. The D gene and trimming were derived from the DNA, and the V and J assignments and clone size from that table. This table holds approximately 150,000 clones, approximately 79% found once. With respect to this clone: Its antigen is unknown.

V gene TRBV15 combines with J gene TRBJ2-7, with 7 positions matching TRBD1. Sequenced material: PBMCs. This TCR derives from a woman aged 25 to 39 in good health and CMV-seronegative. The CDR3 sequence is CATSRETGDAYEQYF. CDR3 in DNA: TGTGCCACCAGCAGAGAAACAGGGGATGCCTACGAGCAGTACTTC.